The entry that follows covers one TCR beta chain sequence. Its antigen is not known. Method: immunoSEQ multiplex PCR; TCRdb's copy keeps in-frame clones and lacks some. In the table there are 25,000 to 35,000 clones, nearly 97% of which are singletons. The data were taken from a study of T cells in tuberculosis. Study in general: In South Africa, adults with active tuberculosis were compared with IGRA-negative and latently infected IGRA-positive adolescents.

Regarding the study as a whole: Samples were chosen by availability of cryopreserved specimens. Shorter CDR3-alpha in active tuberculosis partly drove smaller distances. Active tuberculosis alpha repertoires lay closer to GMM-specific TCRs than controls'.

Sequencing used PBMCs. The receptor comes from a donor aged 10-35 years with latent tuberculosis or without tuberculosis infection.

CDR3 sequence (DNA): TGTGCCAGCAGCCCACAGGGGAGTTCGTTCGGCTACACCTTC. Its translation is CASSPQGSSFGYTF. The chain employs TRBV2 and TRBJ1-2, with 7 bases that match TRBD1. This CDR3 has 14 amino acids. CDR1 is SNHLY, CDR2 FYNNEI, per germline. The J segment lost 8 bases and the V segment lost 6 bases, leaving 12 bases of the junction unmatched.